The TCR beta chain under discussion was sequenced for a study of cytomegalovirus exposure and HLA in healthy donors. Remarks on this clone: Its antigen is not identified.

PCR primers comprised 60 Vbeta and 13 Jbeta primers. Profiling relied on immunoSEQ multiplex PCR, and the TCRdb table lists in-frame clones only, not all of them. Seen here are approximately 150,000 clones, roughly four fifths observed once, and the top ten hold less than 2%. Study-level results: Among the CMV-associated chains, a few were confirmed in vitro as specific for CMV antigens. In a later analysis, DRB1 alleles had the most associated TCRs; HLA-C alleles the fewest.

Sequenced input: PBMCs. The receptor was isolated from a middle-aged woman in good health and CMV-seronegative.

CDR3: CARSLEGQGSYYGYTF. As DNA, the CDR3 is TGTGCCAGAAGCCTAGAGGGACAGGGCAGTTACTATGGCTACACCTTC. The V and J genes are TRBV5-3 and TRBJ1-2; 9 bases fit TRBD1. TRBV5-3 is labeled an ORF, and its function is uncertain. J lost 3 bases, V lost 4 bases, and 10 bases had no gene match. The CDR3 loop spans 16 amino acids.